This T cell receptor (beta chain) was recovered during a study of cytomegalovirus exposure and HLA in healthy donors (dated by TCRdb to the late 2010s). For the wider study: An earlier analysis of several hundred of the donors reported 276 Gb of sequence data and 100 million to 120 million unique TCR beta sequences obtained from about 200 million T cells. An early release covering some 640 HLA-typed donors comprised 250 to 350 gigabases of sequencing data and 85 million or so unique TCR sequences. Of the roughly 400 genotyped donors, around 81% fell in the genetic ancestry cluster associated with self-reported Caucasian donors. The aim of the study was to test whether cataloging public T cell receptors could identify signatures of past pathogen exposure. The study used immunosequencing to profile the T cell repertoires of approximately 690 subjects and linked those repertoires to cytomegalovirus serostatus. In addition to the first cohort of 666 subjects, a separate validation cohort of approximately 130 different subjects was used. To predict cytomegalovirus infection status, the study brought together high-throughput TCR immunosequencing, statistical association of individual TCRs with disease status, and machine learning. A later analysis re-examined previously published TCR beta repertoires from 600 to 700 donors and added high-resolution HLA genotyping to investigate patterns of TCR occurrence. In the later analysis, no new phenotypic data were used to find candidate immune exposures; instead, reliance was placed on TCR beta sequences and their occurrence across donors. An earlier analysis of approximately 500 of the donors applied high-throughput TCR beta sequencing to assess whether each TCR beta V gene segment acted as functional or pseudogenic. Donor age, sex, ethnicity and CMV serostatus were collected together with the repertoire data. Genome-wide SNP genotypes for about 65% of the 666 donors were used in a later genetic analysis, which treated that subset as a discovery cohort. All discovery cohort repertoires had been generated on a single sequencing platform. Both class I and class II loci were covered by HLA typing, at four-digit resolution. The number of donors typed differed by locus, with roughly 629-640 for A, B, C, DRB1 and DQB1, roughly 550 for DQA1, 606 for DPA1, and some 440 for DPB1. A few DR-DQ haplotypes were treated as single units for association and clustering because of strong linkage in the cohort. On average, roughly 200,000 unique TCR beta nucleotide sequences were sequenced per donor among a few hundred genotyped donors of the cohort, with around 19% of those sequences being non-productive. Broader findings and caveats from the paper: Most TCR sequences were observed very rarely across donors, whereas some public TCRs were present in many individuals. Three of the identified cytomegalovirus-associated TCR beta chains were confirmed in vitro to be specific for cytomegalovirus antigens. In both the original and validation cohorts, the classifier was reported to diagnose cytomegalovirus status with high specificity and sensitivity. The study gave a list of under 200 TCR beta chains associated with cytomegalovirus. In an earlier analysis of approximately 600 of the donors, most TCR beta V segments were observed in productive rearrangements about 87% or about 30% of the time, broadly matching IMGT annotations. A later analysis found that most CMV-associated TCR beta chains appeared HLA-restricted, with HLA associations seemingly driven largely by CMV exposure. The cohort was sequenced for TCR beta chains only, and without alpha or paired-chain data the features that could be detected were limited. The 87-base-pair reads could not distinguish some IMGT-functional V segments, including TRBV6-2 and TRBV6-3, so those segments were excluded. Compared with the 666-donor mean, donors in an Asian-associated ancestry cluster had fewer N-insertions in productive TCRs, according to a later genetic analysis. Compared with equally common non-associated chains, HLA-associated TCR beta chains in a later analysis were more clonally expanded and had lower generation probabilities. A further reported finding was that TCR beta sequences accurately predicted the HLA-A and HLA-B alleles for most subjects in the first cohort. The only immune exposure information available for the cohort was CMV serostatus. Presence/absence analyses assumed roughly uniform sequencing depth across donors, an assumption that may not hold. A later genetic analysis associated a missense DCLRE1C variant with V-gene and J-gene trimming of TCR beta chains, and an independent cohort replicated the association. In a later analysis, several top co-occurrence clusters were reported to appear linked to parvovirus B19, influenza, CMV and Epstein-Barr virus. A later analysis associated 16,951 TCR beta sequences with specific HLA alleles at a false discovery rate of 0.05. According to the authors, the approach could potentially be generalized to other disease states and immunological phenotypes. Roughly 15 rarely observed V segments, including chromosome 9 orphons, were excluded from the earlier analysis of several hundred of the donors because counts were too low. In a later analysis, the rate of TCR association differed among HLA loci, with DRB1 alleles having the most associated TCRs and HLA-C alleles having the fewest. Linkage disequilibrium might explain the correlated functional status among segregating V segments, but an unknown experimental factor could not be excluded. Assigning TCR associations to individual alleles was difficult when HLA alleles, especially DR and DQ, strongly co-occurred. A cluster of highly shared sequence variants was judged likely to represent a technical artifact of the sequencing pipeline. Because HLA typing was missing for some donors at each locus, association tests included only the typed subset.

From the cysteine up to the phenylalanine, the CDR3 has a length of 14 residues. Of the read, only the CDR3 DNA is kept; its 42 bases are in frame from base 1. CDR1 and CDR2, looked up from the germline V gene (reference sequence), are MNHEY and SMNVEV. V is shortened by 8 bases, J by 2 bases, and the region joining them spans 16 bases. This clone was counted a single time. Its binding antigen is unknown. Base qualities are not recorded, but no much larger clone differs from it by a single base. Receptor amplification or capture employed the immunoSEQ multiplex PCR assay. The multiplex PCR relied on a mix of 60 forward primers for TCR Vbeta segments and 13 reverse primers for TCR Jbeta segments. The CDR3 region of rearranged TCR beta genes was amplified from genomic DNA with a multiplex PCR assay. The amplified TCR beta libraries were sequenced on the Illumina HiSeq System as 87-base-pair reads. On the authors' methods: Across the roughly 700 repertoires, a later analysis counted some 81 million unique TCR beta chains, approximately 12 million of which were shared by at least two donors. Raw reads were error-corrected and collapsed into unique sequences with a nearest-neighbor algorithm that merged closely related sequences to remove PCR and sequencing errors. V, D and J gene segments were assigned by aligning CDR3 sequences to IMGT reference sequences. For a sequence to be retained, at least a six-nucleotide match to both a V gene segment and a J gene segment was required. Rearrangements were classified as productive when the CDR3 lacked stop codons and remained in frame with V and J, and all other rearrangements were classified as non-productive. CDR3 was defined according to IMGT convention as the region running from the second conserved V-encoded cysteine to the conserved J-encoded phenylalanine. Sequences without an unambiguous match to a single V gene segment were excluded from the earlier analysis of a few hundred of the donors. In an earlier analysis of a few hundred of the donors, V segments were called functional above 56.7% productive rearrangements and were called segregating when the between-donor standard deviation exceeded 5%. A statistical classification framework was built to diagnose cytomegalovirus status from the catalog of TCR beta chain sequences. V and J gene assignment, in a later analysis, came from comparing TCR nucleotide sequences with IMGT/GENE-DB human TR gene sequences. Using the TCRdist pipeline, a later analysis assigned CDR3 sequences along with most-parsimonious VDJ recombination scenarios. In a later analysis, each TCR beta chain was defined by its CDR3 amino acid sequence together with its V-gene family, and reads lacking a unique V-gene family were excluded. In a later analysis, around 600 highly shared, low-generation-probability nucleotide sequences were removed to address suspected cross-contamination and a sequencing artifact. In a later analysis, a clonal expansion index for each public chain was calculated from normalized within-repertoire ranks of inferred template counts. A later analysis computed generation probabilities with a VDJ recombination model fitted to out-of-frame rearrangements, and checked the results against IGoR. A later analysis scored TCR-TCR, TCR-HLA and TCR-CMV co-occurrence with hypergeometric tests, applying a repertoire-size bias correction to TCR pairs. A later analysis estimated false discovery rates by permuting HLA or CMV assignments 20 times. In a later analysis, co-occurring TCRs were grouped with DBSCAN, and TCRdist sequence similarity was added when clustering was performed within HLA-allele-positive subsets. Co-occurrence clustering excluded repertoires with fewer than 30,000 or more than 120,000 public chains, plus five with anomalous nucleotide sharing. The clones in this table, taken by TCRdb from immuneACCESS, are in-frame only. Not every clone is retained; where verified, under half of the shortfall comes from an unresolved V gene, and the cause of the rest is unknown. V, J and clone size were drawn from that table, and D and trimming were deduced from the DNA. This sample comprises about 130,000 clones, around 80% of them detected only once. 5% to 6% of the sample goes to the ten largest clones.

The cohort was made up of 666 healthy bone marrow donors. All cohort members were sampled while nominally healthy, although unrecorded immune exposures were likely present. The donor tested CMV seronegative, placing the donor among the approximately 400 seronegative members of the cohort. A peripheral blood sample was collected from each donor, and TCR beta sequencing was performed on peripheral blood mononuclear cells. The Qiagen DNeasy Blood Extraction Kit was used to extract genomic DNA from the blood cell samples. The sequenced material came from PBMCs. This chain joins TRBV27 to TRBJ2-7; the D gene is perhaps TRBD1, from 5 matching bases. This receptor was identified in a man aged 30 to 39 in good health and CMV-seronegative. The DNA reads TGTGCCAGCTCTGTCAGGGTTGGGCCCTACGAGCAGTACTTC. It encodes CASSVRVGPYEQYF.